This T cell receptor (beta chain) was profiled in a study of CD8+ T cells in alopecia areata. About the study: In an open-label trial, patients got 5 to 10 mg tofacitinib twice daily.

The CDR3 is made up of 13 amino acids. The V gene end was trimmed by 8 bases and the J gene end by 5 bases; junction bases not matched to a gene: 10. The V gene's germline CDR1 is SQVTM and CDR2 ANQGSEA. RNA extraction and reverse transcription yielded cDNA as sequencing template. Clones were read by immunoSEQ multiplex PCR, and TCRdb kept only the in-frame ones, dropping some. The repertoire holds fewer than 350,000 clones, roughly 64% seen once, with around 1.8% in the top ten. Study-level results: Relative to normal scalp, lesional scalp, especially alopecia totalis/universalis, showed higher clonality. Scalp sample sequencing also detects resident alphabeta T cells of normal skin.

As regards this clone: Its target is not known.

Treatment of the sample: oral pan-JAK inhibitor, 5-10 mg twice daily. T lymphocytes (CD4+ and CD8+) were sorted from PBMCs. The sequence was collected from a human donor with alopecia areata. V is TRBV29-1 and J is TRBJ2-5; 8 bases align to TRBD1. The source was CD4+ T cells sorted from blood, collected at week 24, from a patient treated with tofacitinib. CDR3 in DNA: TGCAGCTCACGCAGGGGGCGTCTGGAGACCCAGTACTTC. Translating gives CSSRRGRLETQYF.